This T cell receptor (beta chain) was recovered during a study of metastatic and nonmetastatic thyroid tumors. Overall study: Both malignant and benign thyroid patients supplied peripheral blood and tumor or nodule tissue samples, across which the repertoires of these patients were then compared.

No treatment of any kind had been given to any patient before thyroid surgery. MiXCR was used by TCRdb to re-call the PCR reads. The sample lists roughly 40,000 clones; 18% were seen once. From germline, CDR1 is SGHAT and CDR2 FQNNGV. The CDR3 runs to 15 residues. With 2 bases clipped from V and 7 bases from J, the junction kept 8 bases outside the gene matches. The chain recombines TRBV11-2 with TRBJ1-2, with 9 bases matching TRBD1. What was sequenced was tumor tissue. This clonotype was obtained from a female donor with papillary thyroid cancer or a benign thyroid nodule (not recorded which). Some clones in this sample may be carry-over from other donors' samples. The CDR3 DNA reads as TGTGCCAGCAGCTTAACGGACAGGGGTATTACTGGCTACACCTTC. This codes for CASSLTDRGITGYTF.